A selection of T cell receptor beta chains follows, all from one sample in a study of CD8 T cells in ankylosing spondylitis. MiXCR, run by TCRdb on the 5' RACE reads, gives a single entry per CDR3 protein. The repertoire holds around 450,000 distinct CDR3 sequences, roughly 25% seen once, with roughly 1% in the top ten. The sample was blood, either unsorted or a sorted T cell fraction (not recorded which). These receptors all stem from a male donor with ankylosing spondylitis. CDR3s include the opening cysteine and the closing phenylalanine or tryptophan. Each record gives: J gene, V gene, D gene, clone size, CDR3 DNA, CDR3 protein. A D gene is named only where the DNA matches it firmly. Clone size appears in some rows only: once, few, many, or a class for an expanded clone.

TRBJ2-2	TRBV12-3/TRBV12-4	.	.	TGTGCCAGCAGGTTAAGGCAGGGAGTAAAGGGGGAGCTGTTTTTT	CASRLRQGVKGELFF
TRBJ2-3	TRBV5-1	.	.	TGCGCCAGCAGCGGGGACGGTAGCACAGATACGCAGTATTTT	CASSGDGSTDTQYF
TRBJ2-3	TRBV19	TRBD2	.	TGTGCCAGTAGCCCGGGAGGACTCTACACAGATACGCAGTATTTT	CASSPGGLYTDTQYF
TRBJ1-1	TRBV7-9	TRBD1	.	TGTGCCAGCAGCGCACAGGGGGCCAACACTGAAGCTTTCTTT	CASSAQGANTEAFF
TRBJ2-4	TRBV5-1	.	few	TGCGCCAGCAGCTTGGGTGGCATCGAAAACATTCAGTACTTC	CASSLGGIENIQYF
TRBJ2-1	TRBV20-1	.	.	TGCAGTGCTAGAGACAGGCTACTCTATAAGGGGGAGCAGTTCTTC	CSARDRLLYKGEQFF
TRBJ2-6	TRBV20-1	.	.	TGCAGTGCTACCCCTGACAGCTCTGGGGCCAACGTCCTGACTTTC	CSATPDSSGANVLTF
TRBJ2-1	TRBV6-6	TRBD1	.	TGTGCCACCCGGGACAGGAATTACAATGAGCAGTTCTTC	CATRDRNYNEQFF
TRBJ2-1	TRBV29-1	.	few	TGCAGCGTCGGAGGTAGGTCCTACAATGAGCAGTTCTTC	CSVGGRSYNEQFF
TRBJ2-1	TRBV20-1	.	.	TGCAGTGCTAGAGTGGCTAGCGCAGGCTCCTACAATGAGCAGTTCTTC	CSARVASAGSYNEQFF
TRBJ2-1	TRBV10-3	.	few	TGTGCCATCAGTGACCCTGGGGCTAGCCAGAGCTCCTACAATGAGCAGTTCTTC	CAISDPGASQSSYNEQFF
TRBJ1-1	TRBV5-1	TRBD1	few	TGCGCCAGCAGCCTTTTAAAAGAGACAGGGCTGAACACTGAAGCTTTCTTT	CASSLLKETGLNTEAFF
TRBJ1-1	TRBV7-8	.	.	TGTGCCAGCAGCCATCCGACCAGTAACACTGAAGCTTTCTTT	CASSHPTSNTEAFF
TRBJ1-5	TRBV19	.	.	TGTGCCAGTAGTATTGGCTCGGCCGGCAATCAGCCCCAGCATTTT	CASSIGSAGNQPQHF
TRBJ2-5	TRBV27	TRBD2	few	TGTGCCAGCAGTTTATGGTCGTCGGGAGGGCCCCAAGAGACCCAGTACTTC	CASSLWSSGGPQETQYF
TRBJ2-2	TRBV11-2	TRBD1	few	TGTGCCAGCGGAACAGGGACAGGGGATGCCGGGGAGCTGTTTTTT	CASGTGTGDAGELFF